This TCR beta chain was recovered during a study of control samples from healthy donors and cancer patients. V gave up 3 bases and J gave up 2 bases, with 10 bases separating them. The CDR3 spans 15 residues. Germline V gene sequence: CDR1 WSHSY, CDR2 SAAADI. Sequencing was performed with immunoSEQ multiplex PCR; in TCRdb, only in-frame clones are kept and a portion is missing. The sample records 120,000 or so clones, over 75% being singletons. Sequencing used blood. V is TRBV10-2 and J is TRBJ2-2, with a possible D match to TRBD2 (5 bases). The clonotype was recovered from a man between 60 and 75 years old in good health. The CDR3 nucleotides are TGCGCCAGCAGTGAAACCCTAGCCAACACCGGGGAGCTGTTTTTT. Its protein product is CASSETLANTGELFF.